This paragraph covers one T cell receptor (beta chain) sequence. No antigen is known for it. The sample originates from a study of cytotoxic CD8 clonotypes in ibrutinib-treated CLL. Study-level results: Public clonotypes were rare and shrank or held steady on treatment. Clonality increased at ibrutinib response and stayed stable in sustained remission. At progression, however, it fell back toward baseline.

Data came from immunoSEQ multiplex PCR; TCRdb stores just in-frame clones and leaves some out. Of 150,000 to 200,000 clones listed, roughly 88% are singletons. The sample was PBMCs, taken at disease progression, from a patient treated with ibrutinib. The source is a human donor with chronic lymphocytic leukemia.

The CDR3 region has the DNA TGCAGCGTCCCTCCCAGGGGGGAAGGAGAGACCCAGTACTTC. It is translated as CSVPPRGEGETQYF. The chain couples TRBV29-1 to TRBJ2-5; possible D gene TRBD1, 7 bases. The CDR3 extends over 14 amino acids. Trimming left V 6 bases short and J 4 bases short, with 18 bases between. Germline CDR1 SQVTM, CDR2 ANQGSEA.